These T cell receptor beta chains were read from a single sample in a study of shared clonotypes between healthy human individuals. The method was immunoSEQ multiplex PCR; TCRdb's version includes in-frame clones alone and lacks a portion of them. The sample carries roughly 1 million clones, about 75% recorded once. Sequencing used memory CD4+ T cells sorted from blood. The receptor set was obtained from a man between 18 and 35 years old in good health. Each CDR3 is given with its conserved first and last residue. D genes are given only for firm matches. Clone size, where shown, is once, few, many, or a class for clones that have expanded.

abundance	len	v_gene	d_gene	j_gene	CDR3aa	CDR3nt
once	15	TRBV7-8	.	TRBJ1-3	CASSLSTGRGNTIYF	TGTGCCAGCAGCTTAAGCACAGGGCGCGGAAACACCATATATTTT
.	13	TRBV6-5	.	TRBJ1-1	CASSRAPWAEAFF	TGTGCCAGCAGCCGGGCACCATGGGCTGAAGCTTTCTTT
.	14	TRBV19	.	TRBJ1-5	CASSMMRRSQPQHF	TGTGCCAGTAGTATGATGAGGCGGAGCCAGCCCCAGCATTTT
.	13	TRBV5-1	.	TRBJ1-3	CASSPEGGNTIYF	TGCGCCAGCAGCCCCGAAGGCGGAAACACCATATATTTT
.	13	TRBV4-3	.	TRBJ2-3	CASSQEGQTTQYF	TGCGCCAGCAGCCAGGAGGGACAGACGACGCAGTATTTT
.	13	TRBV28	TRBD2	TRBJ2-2	CASSPGGNGELFF	TGTGCCAGCAGTCCCGGGGGGAACGGGGAGCTGTTTTTT
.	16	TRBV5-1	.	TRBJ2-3	CASSSPGAPSTDTQYF	TGCGCCAGCAGCTCCCCGGGAGCCCCAAGCACAGATACGCAGTATTTT
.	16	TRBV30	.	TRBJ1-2	CAWRRGGGLAYYGYTF	TGTGCCTGGAGGCGGGGCGGGGGGCTCGCGTACTATGGCTACACCTTC
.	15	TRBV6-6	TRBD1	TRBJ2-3	CASSRQGLSTDTQYF	TGTGCCAGCAGCAGACAGGGTCTTAGCACAGATACGCAGTATTTT
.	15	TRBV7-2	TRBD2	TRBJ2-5	CASSLGGRYQETQYF	TGTGCCAGCAGCTTGGGAGGGAGGTACCAAGAGACCCAGTACTTC
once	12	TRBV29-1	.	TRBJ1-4	CSVRRDNEKLFF	TGCAGCGTTCGGAGGGACAACGAAAAACTGTTTTTT
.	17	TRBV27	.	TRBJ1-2	CASRQKSSGLAGYGYTF	TGTGCCAGCAGACAAAAATCTTCGGGACTAGCTGGCTATGGCTACACCTTC
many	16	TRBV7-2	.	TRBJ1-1	CASSLVPGGLNTEAFF	TGTGCCAGCAGCTTAGTTCCCGGGGGGTTGAACACTGAAGCTTTCTTT
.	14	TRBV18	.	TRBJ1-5	CASSPSGSNQPQHF	TGTGCCAGCTCACCATCAGGTAGCAATCAGCCCCAGCATTTT
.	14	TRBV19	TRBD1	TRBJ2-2	CASSIRGLGGELFF	TGTGCCAGTAGTATAAGGGGGCTTGGCGGGGAGCTGTTTTTT
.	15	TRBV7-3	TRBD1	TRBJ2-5	CASSPRQGPQETQYF	TGTGCCAGCAGCCCTCGACAGGGGCCCCAAGAGACCCAGTACTTC